This T cell receptor beta chain was identified during a study of blood T cells in healthy people across ages. Study results and caveats: Donors of long life had a larger count of naive CD4+ cells and greater diversity than aged donors. Not knowing donor CMV status may have confounded expanded clonotype changes.

This CDR3 is built from 11 residues. Trimming removed 8 bases at V and 7 bases at J, with 11 bases between. The germline V gene encodes CDR1 SGHAT and CDR2 FQNNGV. In its sample, this clonotype was seen a few times. The antigen is undetermined. Researchers collected 9 to 10 milliliters of peripheral blood from every single donor. It was with a sample-barcoded 5' primer and a J-beta primer mix that a second PCR of about 6 to 12 cycles was run. TCRdb fed the 5' RACE reads into MiXCR, producing one record per CDR3 protein. Found here are 1.5 million to 2 million distinct CDR3 sequences, 35% to 50% of them singletons; the top ten hold roughly 24%.

The chain couples TRBV11-2 to TRBJ1-1; D gene ambiguous. Sequencing input: blood. The receptor's source is a human donor in good health. CDR3 residues: CASRSGGEAFF. The DNA of the CDR3 is TGTGCCAGCCGCTCAGGAGGTGAAGCTTTCTTT.